This T cell receptor (beta chain) is drawn from a study of blood T cell repertoires in COVID-19. Across the whole study: Material from acute and convalescent COVID-19 was sourced from the United States, Italy and Spain. PBMCs, B-cell-depleted T cells, or T cells were the source of the cDNA or gDNA that made up the material.

In the authors' methods: Amplification from reference gene primers served as the basis for estimated nucleated cell counts. Assay used: immunoSEQ multiplex PCR; TCRdb lists only in-frame clones, some missing. That table furnishes V, J and clone size, whereas the DNA furnished D and trimming. The profile covers around 300,000 clones, with about 82% appearing a single time and about 7% taken by the ten largest. V was pared by 3 bases and J by 4 bases, with 9 bases between. The V gene's germline CDR1 is KGHDR and CDR2 SFDVKD. The CDR3 has 14 residues. The source is a human donor in a cohort sampled during active COVID-19. The sequencing input was peripheral blood. The rearrangement links TRBV24-1 to TRBJ2-1; possibly TRBD2 for D (6 bases). The CDR3 spells CATSDVADYNEQFF. DNA of the CDR3: TGTGCCACCAGTGATGTAGCGGATTACAATGAGCAGTTCTTC.